This T cell receptor beta chain comes out of a study of early T cells in non-severe SARS-CoV-2 infection. As for the study in general: Sequencing input comprised bulk RNA from unsorted whole blood; chain pairing was not available.

Study-level results: Clonotype matching in VDJdb favored anti-spike CD8 responses and did not capture private and CD4 specificities.

V was clipped by 5 bases and J by 14 bases, with 18 bases between them. Germline V gives CDR1 SEHNR, CDR2 FQNEAQ (reference sequence). This CDR3 region has 12 residues. Unique molecular identifiers (one per individual cDNA molecule) were attached. TCRdb re-derived calls from the 5' RACE reads in MiXCR, one entry per CDR3 protein. The profile shows 80,000 or so distinct CDR3 sequences, roughly 16% of them singletons. To note about this clonotype: Its antigen remains unidentified.

The TCR was taken from an adult who was a healthcare worker with PCR-confirmed SARS-CoV-2 infection or an uninfected control (not recorded which). The sequenced sample was whole blood. The rearrangement uses TRBV7-9 and TRBJ2-5; D gene unclear. CDR3 DNA: TGTGCCAGCAGCCCAGTGAAGGCGTGGCCCTACTTC. Its protein is CASSPVKAWPYF.